This T cell receptor beta chain appears in the sequencing data of a study of T cells in Graves' hyperthyroidism and ophthalmopathy. Patients aged 18 to 65 had newly diagnosed hyperthyroidism lasting under 2 months. Concerning this clonotype itself: Its matching antigen is unknown.

Template material for amplifying TCR beta CDR3 regions consisted of RNA transcripts. Primed by the HTBI set, a first-round RT-PCR was run on the TCR CDR3. TCRdb recomputed calls from the multiplex PCR reads with MiXCR, one row per CDR3 protein. The sample yields a few hundred thousand distinct CDR3 sequences, roughly 46% seen once. V lost 0 bases, J lost 12 bases, and 17 bases lay in between. Germline V gene lookup returns CDR1 DFQATT and CDR2 SNEGSKA (reference sequence). The CDR3 has 14 residues. Study observations and caveats: Appearing also in blood were most of the thyroid clonotypes expanded above 0.001.

The origin of this receptor is a woman under 30 with Graves' hyperthyroidism. The sequenced sample consisted of peripheral blood or thyroid tissue (not recorded which). The chain carries TRBV20-1 and TRBJ1-4; D uncertain. The CDR3 DNA is TGCAGTGCTAGAGATCGGTTAGCTAGTCGCCAACTGTTTTTT. Protein sequence: CSARDRLASRQLFF.